This TCR beta chain stems from a study of lymphopenia after photon versus proton radiotherapy. The germline V gene has CDR1 MDHEN and CDR2 SYDVKM. The junction had 4 bases not matched to a gene; V was cut back by 5 bases and J by 2 bases. This CDR3 is 14 amino acids long. Here immunoSEQ multiplex PCR was the method, and the copy in TCRdb shows in-frame clones only, minus some. Counted here are around 35,000 clones, about 84% occurring once; the ten biggest clones make up approximately 2.9%. As to this clone: No antigen is known for it.

Study-wide results and limits: A bigger post-nadir fall in TCR diversity correlated inversely with survival time in deceased patients. Under photons, naive T cells and diversity fell while effector/memory populations rose.

The sequencing here drew on peripheral blood, taken from a patient treated with photon-based radiotherapy. The receptor comes from a man aged 45 to 65 with gastric cancer. This rearrangement joins TRBV28 to TRBJ2-7; 9 nucleotides match TRBD2. CDR3 nucleotides: TGTGCCAGCAGTCGACTAGCGGTTCCCTACGAGCAGTACTTC. As protein: CASSRLAVPYEQYF.